The clone carrying this TCR beta chain was picked up many times. As yet, its antigen is unknown. The CDR3 contains 15 residues. Germline-derived CDR1 and CDR2 are SGHTA and FQGNSA. Trimming cost V 1 base and J 6 bases; bases outside gene matches: 6. The data are from a study of early T cells in non-severe SARS-CoV-2 infection. Study in general: The authors sequenced bulk RNA from unsorted whole blood, leaving chains unpaired. Findings and caveats of the study: There was a bias toward anti-spike CD8 responses in VDJdb matching, which missed private and CD4 specificities.

Attachment of unique molecular identifiers was made to individual cDNA molecules. TCRdb reprocessed the 5' RACE reads with MiXCR, giving one entry per CDR3 protein. The sample lists about 11,000 distinct CDR3 sequences; approximately 4.4% were seen once. The rearrangement uses TRBV7-2 and TRBJ2-4; 7 nucleotides line up with TRBD2. The TCR sequence derives from an adult who was a healthcare worker with PCR-confirmed SARS-CoV-2 infection or an uninfected control (not recorded which). The sequenced sample was whole blood. Here the CDR3 reads CASSLDGTGGNIQYF. DNA of the CDR3: TGTGCCAGCAGCTTAGATGGGACGGGGGGAAACATTCAGTACTTC.